The 8 T cell receptor beta chains below all came from one sample that was sequenced in a study of OX40 agonist ivuxolimab in advanced cancers. Data came from immunoSEQ multiplex PCR; TCRdb stores just in-frame clones and leaves some out. Here the sample spans 75,000 to 100,000 clones, more than 75% being singletons. The source material was CD4+ or CD8+ T cells sorted from blood, sampled in a trial of the OX40 agonist ivuxolimab. These receptors were taken from an adult with an advanced solid tumor such as melanoma, head and neck, liver or kidney cancer.

The gene calls are TRBV20-1 and TRBJ2-1; unclear D gene. CDR1 and CDR2 (germline): DFQATT, SNEGSKA (reference sequence). The V gene lost 4 bases and the J gene lost 4 bases, with 5 bases spanning the gap. The CDR3 consists of 11 residues. The CDR3: CSATVYNEQFF. The DNA for the CDR3 is TGCAGTGCTACAGTTTACAATGAGCAGTTCTTC.

V gene TRBV6-5 combines with J gene TRBJ1-5; a possible D gene is TRBD1 (6 bases). The germline V and J ends were trimmed by 8 bases and 7 bases, with 12 bases remaining between them. The V gene's germline CDR1 is MNHEY and CDR2 SVGAGI. The CDR3 is made up of 12 amino acids. CDR3 nucleotides: TGTGCCAGCGGCGAGGGGGACCAGCCCCAGCATTTT. Protein: CASGEGDQPQHF.

The chain has TRBV28 and TRBJ2-2; perhaps TRBD1 as D (6 bases). Germline CDR1 is MDHEN and CDR2 is SYDVKM. The CDR3 is 14 amino acids. V lost 6 bases and J 1 base, leaving 9 bases between the germline ends. The CDR3 is CASRPGQNTGELFF. The CDR3 DNA is TGTGCCAGCAGACCGGGACAGAACACCGGGGAGCTGTTTTTT.

The chain is built from TRBV6-5 and TRBJ2-7; 7 bases align to TRBD1. CDR3 length: 15 amino acids. V was clipped by 8 bases and J by 4 bases; unmatched bases: 14. The germline V gene has CDR1 MNHEY and CDR2 SVGAGI. The DNA for the CDR3 is TGTGCCAGCTGCCAACTAGGACAGGCCTCGTACGAGCAGTACTTC. This gives the protein CASCQLGQASYEQYF.

This chain connects TRBV29-1 to TRBJ2-3; TRBD2 agrees at 9 bases. The CDR3 loop spans 16 amino acids. Trimming cost V 3 bases and J 3 bases; bases outside gene matches: 10. Germline loops: CDR1 SQVTM, CDR2 ANQGSEA. CDR3 region: CSVETLAGLATDTQYF. CDR3 DNA sequence: TGCAGCGTTGAGACCCTAGCGGGGCTAGCAACAGATACGCAGTATTTT.

CDR3 DNA sequence: TGTGCCAGCAGTTACGGACAGTACTCCTACGAGCAGTACTTC. It yields the protein CASSYGQYSYEQYF. This chain connects TRBV6-6 to TRBJ2-7; perhaps TRBD1 as D (6 bases). The CDR3 contains 14 residues. Germline values: CDR1 MNHNY, CDR2 SVGAGI (reference sequence). Deletions cut 2 bases from V and 0 bases from J, with 8 bases between.

The chain couples TRBV10-3 to TRBJ1-1, with 9 positions matching TRBD1. The CDR3 length is 16 residues. Germline V gene sequence: CDR1 ENHRY, CDR2 SYGVKD. The V segment lost 1 base and the J segment 2 bases; nucleotides outside the gene matches: 5. DNA of the CDR3: TGTGCCATCAGTGAGTTAGGGACAGGGCTTAACACTGAAGCTTTCTTT. It is translated as CAISELGTGLNTEAFF.

J is TRBJ1-1 and V is TRBV5-1, with D unresolved. The CDR3 is 15 residues long. Germline CDR1 and CDR2: SGHRS and YFSETQ. Trimming removed 4 bases from V and 4 bases from J, with 17 bases in between. The DNA for the CDR3 is TGCGCCAGCAGCATCGGCGGCCCCTTCGGCACTGAAGCTTTCTTT. Residues: CASSIGGPFGTEAFF.